This TCR beta chain is from a study of cytomegalovirus exposure and HLA in healthy donors. Unrecorded immune exposures were likely, despite nominal health at sampling. Germline V gives CDR1 PRHDT, CDR2 FYEKMQ (reference sequence). With V trimmed by 5 bases and J by 0 bases, 7 bases remained unmatched. The CDR3 runs to 16 residues. Study-wide findings and caveats: Earlier analysis looked at TCR beta V segments, and most were productive about 87% or about 30% of the time. TCR beta sequences numbering roughly 18,000 were associated with HLA alleles at 0.05 false discovery rate in a later analysis.

The PCR was carried out with 60 Vbeta primers and 13 Jbeta primers. Produced via immunoSEQ multiplex PCR; TCRdb's table is partial and in-frame only. The sample lists roughly 130,000 clones, 70% to 90% occurring once. About this clone itself: Its antigen is unidentified.

The sequencing input was PBMCs. The chain employs TRBV13 and TRBJ1-1, with TRBD1 matching 9 bases. This TCR was recovered from a middle-aged woman in good health and CMV-seronegative. This CDR3 is CASSPWTGAMNTEAFF. The CDR3 DNA reads TGTGCCAGCAGCCCCTGGACAGGGGCCATGAACACTGAAGCTTTCTTT.